The next 20 T cell receptor beta chains were all read from a single sample in a study of T cell responses to AZD1222 COVID-19 vaccine. Libraries were prepared by immunoSEQ multiplex PCR; TCRdb keeps only in-frame clonotypes and omits some of them. The sample records some 120,000 clones, approximately 85% being singletons. The sequencing here drew on peripheral blood, taken on day 0 of AZD1222 vaccination. The source is an adult in good health.

The chain combines TRBV10-1 with TRBJ2-5; 8 nucleotides agree with TRBD1. This CDR3 is built from 13 residues. Germline assignment: CDR1 WNHNN and CDR2 SYGVQD (reference sequence). V trimming: 4 bases; J trimming: 4 bases; junction bases outside the gene matches: 2. The CDR3, as DNA: TGCGCCAGCAGTGCAGGGGGCCTAGAGACCCAGTACTTC. This translates into CASSAGGLETQYF.

V and J are TRBV6-5 and TRBJ1-1; D remains ambiguous. CDR1 and CDR2 (germline): MNHEY, SVGAGI. CDR3 length: 13 residues. The V and J ends lost 2 bases and 4 bases respectively, with 8 bases between them. The CDR3 sequence: CASSYGPGTEAFF. As DNA, the CDR3 is TGTGCCAGCAGTTACGGGCCGGGCACTGAAGCTTTCTTT.

This clone was observed once. The rearrangement uses TRBV19 and TRBJ1-2; TRBD1 agrees at 7 bases. The CDR3 loop spans 19 amino acids. Trimming cost V 6 bases and J 0 bases; bases outside gene matches: 19. Germline V gene lookup returns CDR1 LNHDA and CDR2 SQIVND (reference sequence). This CDR3 reads CASSYLVLDRAAPNYGYTF. CDR3 coding DNA: TGTGCCAGTAGCTATTTAGTTTTAGACAGGGCGGCTCCTAACTATGGCTACACCTTC.

The V gene is TRBV30, the J gene TRBJ1-4; 7 bases match TRBD1. This CDR3 region has 14 residues. Germline V gene sequence: CDR1 GTSNPN, CDR2 SVGIG (reference sequence). The trim removed 1 base at V and 7 bases at J, leaving 6 bases unmatched. CDR3 amino acids: CAWSDGTAGEKLFF. CDR3 sequence (DNA): TGTGCCTGGAGTGACGGGACAGCGGGTGAAAAACTGTTTTTT.

The chain links TRBV19 to TRBJ2-1, with 11 positions matching TRBD1. The CDR3 has 14 amino acids. V gave up 8 bases and J gave up 7 bases; unmatched junction bases: 7. CDR1 is LNHDA, CDR2 SQIVND, per germline (reference sequence). The CDR3 bases are TGTGCCAGTGAGGACAGGGGGCTAAAGAATGAGCAGTTCTTC. Encoded protein: CASEDRGLKNEQFF.

The chain carries TRBV20-1 and TRBJ1-5; D gene uncertain. Germline-derived CDR1 and CDR2 are DFQATT and SNEGSKA (reference sequence). The V gene lost 3 bases and the J gene lost 9 bases, with 15 bases spanning the gap. The CDR3 length is 13 residues. The CDR3 DNA is TGCAGTGCTAGTTTAGAGACCCCAAGGCCCCAGCATTTT. Its protein product is CSASLETPRPQHF.

J is TRBJ1-5 and V is TRBV7-9, with 7 positions matching TRBD1. This CDR3 comprises 14 residues. With 6 bases clipped from V and 0 bases from J, the junction kept 2 bases outside the gene matches. The V gene's germline CDR1 is SEHNR and CDR2 FQNEAQ (reference sequence). The CDR3 sequence is CASRGQASNQPQHF. The CDR3 DNA reads as TGTGCCAGCAGAGGACAGGCTAGCAATCAGCCCCAGCATTTT.

This chain connects TRBV7-3 to TRBJ2-7; unclear D gene. Germline V CDR1 and CDR2: SGHTA, FQGTGA. The CDR3 spans 14 residues. Trimming removed 4 bases at V and 1 base at J, with 11 bases between. CDR3 coding DNA: TGTGCCAGCAGCTACCAGGTTAGATCCTACGAGCAGTACTTC. Protein sequence: CASSYQVRSYEQYF.

The chain couples TRBV19 to TRBJ1-2, with a possible D match to TRBD1 (5 bases). This CDR3 has 14 residues. V was shortened by 5 bases and J by 4 bases, with 14 bases between the two germline ends. Germline V lookup: CDR1 LNHDA, CDR2 SQIVND (reference sequence). CDR3 amino acids: CASSGDGSSYGYTF. CDR3 DNA sequence: TGTGCCAGTAGTGGGGACGGGAGTTCCTATGGCTACACCTTC.

This clone was seen once. The chain is built from TRBV18 and TRBJ2-2; 8 nucleotides match TRBD1. Germline V lookup: CDR1 KGHSH, CDR2 LQKENI. V lost 7 bases to trimming and J lost 1 base; unmatched junction nucleotides: 5. CDR3 length: 15 residues. This chain's CDR3 is CASYPGTGNTGELFF. The DNA for the CDR3 is TGTGCCAGCTACCCGGGGACAGGGAACACCGGGGAGCTGTTTTTT.

The chain couples TRBV30 to TRBJ2-5, with 10 bases fitting TRBD2. Germline CDR1 reads GTSNPN; CDR2 reads SVGIG (reference sequence). V shed 6 bases and J 3 bases; nucleotides not matched to a gene: 4. CDR3 length: 13 amino acids. The CDR3 sequence is CACSGGWKETQYF. CDR3 DNA sequence: TGTGCCTGTAGCGGGGGGTGGAAAGAGACCCAGTACTTC.

V and J are TRBV6-5 and TRBJ1-6, with TRBD1 matching 7 bases. Trimming cost V 8 bases and J 10 bases; bases outside gene matches: 8. This CDR3 comprises 13 residues. Germline CDR1 MNHEY, CDR2 SVGAGI. CDR3 in DNA: TGTGCCAGCTTGATGACAGGGAGCTCACCCCTCCACTTT. As protein: CASLMTGSSPLHF.

The V call is TRBV27, the J call TRBJ2-5, with D perhaps matching TRBD1 (7 bases). The CDR3 extends over 14 amino acids. CDR1 is MNHEY and CDR2 is SMNVEV in the germline V gene (reference sequence). Trimming took off 5 bases at V and 2 bases at J, with 12 bases between the two ends. As DNA, the CDR3 is TGTGCCAGCAGTGGAGGGACAGATCAAGAGACCCAGTACTTC. It is translated as CASSGGTDQETQYF.

This chain joins TRBV4-1 and TRBJ1-4; tentatively, D is TRBD1 (5 bases). Trimming cost V 2 bases and J 6 bases, with 13 bases left between them. The CDR3 is made up of 15 amino acids. Germline lookup yields CDR1 MGHRA and CDR2 YSYEKL. CDR3 protein: CASSQRGPADEKLFF. The DNA of the CDR3 is TGCGCCAGCAGCCAAAGGGGTCCCGCGGATGAAAAACTGTTTTTT.

The genes are TRBV4-2 and TRBJ1-5; possibly TRBD1 for D (5 bases). Germline lookup yields CDR1 LGHNA and CDR2 YNFKEQ. This CDR3 has 15 residues. V gave up 4 bases and J gave up 2 bases, with 12 bases separating them. The CDR3 loop reads CASSLAGGGNQPQHF. The CDR3 DNA reads as TGTGCCAGCAGCCTCGCGGGGGGTGGCAATCAGCCCCAGCATTTT.

The table lists this clone with a few counts. The genes are TRBV11-3 and TRBJ2-1; D uncertain. V lost 2 bases to trimming and J lost 2 bases, with 10 bases between them. CDR1 and CDR2 from the germline V gene are SGHNT and YENEEA. This CDR3 contains 15 residues. CDR3 DNA: TGTGCCAGCAGCTTAAGATTGGCAGCCTACAATGAGCAGTTCTTC. Its translation: CASSLRLAAYNEQFF.

The J gene is TRBJ2-5, the V gene TRBV11-3; 16 bases match TRBD2. Germline values: CDR1 SGHNT, CDR2 YENEEA. With V trimmed by 5 bases and J by 1 base, 7 bases remained unmatched. The CDR3 covers 18 residues. CDR3 in amino acids: CASSRGTSGRAPQETQYF. As DNA, the CDR3 is TGTGCCAGCAGCCGCGGGACTAGCGGGAGGGCCCCCCAAGAGACCCAGTACTTC.

This clone was counted a single time. This chain uses TRBV18 with TRBJ2-3; a possible D gene is TRBD2 (6 bases). CDR1 is KGHSH and CDR2 is LQKENI in the germline V gene. V gave up 2 bases and J gave up 8 bases, with 17 bases separating them. The CDR3 covers 15 residues. CDR3 loop: CASSPVDLREGTQYF. The CDR3 region has the DNA TGTGCCAGCTCACCAGTGGACTTGCGGGAAGGTACGCAGTATTTT.

The chain links TRBV11-3 to TRBJ2-7, with 13 bases matching TRBD2. Unmatched junction bases numbered 4, after V lost 4 bases and J lost 1 base. Germline V gene lookup returns CDR1 SGHNT and CDR2 YENEEA. There are 16 residues in the CDR3. The DNA for the CDR3 is TGTGCCAGCAGCTCAAAGGGACTAGCGGGATCCTACGAGCAGTACTTC. Translating it yields CASSSKGLAGSYEQYF.

The CDR3 sequence: CASSLRKVTSTDTQYF. The DNA for the CDR3 is TGTGCCAGCAGCTTAAGGAAAGTTACGAGCACAGATACGCAGTATTTT. V and J are TRBV7-9 and TRBJ2-3; unclear D gene. From germline, CDR1 is SEHNR and CDR2 FQNEAQ (reference sequence). The CDR3 loop spans 16 amino acids. Trimming took off 2 bases at V and 0 bases at J, with 12 bases between the two ends.